These 3 T cell receptor beta chains share one sample of origin, sequenced in a study of T-cell memory formation after mild COVID-19. TCRdb re-called the 5' RACE reads with MiXCR, one entry per CDR3 protein. The sample lists 120,000 to 150,000 distinct CDR3 sequences, over 15% occurring once. The sample consisted of PBMCs or a T cell subset sorted from them (not recorded which). The receptors originated from an adult woman who had mild COVID-19 (a few samples of this study predate the infection). Cell type and time point are not known.

There are a few counts of this clonotype. V usage is TRBV20-1 and J usage is TRBJ2-5, with 10 bases fitting TRBD2. V gave up 4 bases and J gave up 2 bases; unmatched junction bases: 13. This CDR3 region has 17 residues. Germline V gene lookup returns CDR1 DFQATT and CDR2 SNEGSKA (reference sequence). The chain's CDR3 is CSATDWLAGVYQETQYF. The CDR3 DNA is TGCAGTGCTACCGACTGGCTAGCGGGGGTTTATCAAGAGACCCAGTACTTC.

This chain uses TRBV12-3 or TRBV12-4 with TRBJ2-7; D remains unclear. The CDR3 runs 11 residues. Trimming took 8 bases from V and 5 from J, leaving 10 bases between them. The CDR3 DNA sequence: TGTGCCAGCGCTTTGGGAAACGAGCAGTACTTC. Residues: CASALGNEQYF.

This clonotype was observed once. The CDR3: CAISEQDRGIYGYTF. CDR3 DNA sequence: TGTGCCATCAGTGAACAAGACAGGGGGATCTATGGCTACACCTTC. The V and J genes are TRBV10-3 and TRBJ1-2; 9 nucleotides align to TRBD1. The V gene's germline CDR1 is ENHRY and CDR2 SYGVKD. The CDR3 contains 15 residues. V gave up 3 bases and J gave up 4 bases; unmatched junction bases: 6.